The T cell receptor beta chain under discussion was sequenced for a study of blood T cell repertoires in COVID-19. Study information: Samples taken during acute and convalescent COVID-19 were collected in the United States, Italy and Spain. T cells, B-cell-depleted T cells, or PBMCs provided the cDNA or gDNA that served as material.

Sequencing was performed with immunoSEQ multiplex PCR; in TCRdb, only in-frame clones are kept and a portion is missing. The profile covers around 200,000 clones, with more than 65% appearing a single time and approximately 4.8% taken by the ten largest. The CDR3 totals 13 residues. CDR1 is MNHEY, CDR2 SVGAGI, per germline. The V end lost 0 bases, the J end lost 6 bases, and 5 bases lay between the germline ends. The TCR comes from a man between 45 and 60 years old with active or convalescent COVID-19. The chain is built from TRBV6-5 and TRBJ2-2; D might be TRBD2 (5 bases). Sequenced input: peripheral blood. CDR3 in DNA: TGTGCCAGCAGTTACTCGGAGGCCGGGGAGCTGTTTTTT. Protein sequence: CASSYSEAGELFF.